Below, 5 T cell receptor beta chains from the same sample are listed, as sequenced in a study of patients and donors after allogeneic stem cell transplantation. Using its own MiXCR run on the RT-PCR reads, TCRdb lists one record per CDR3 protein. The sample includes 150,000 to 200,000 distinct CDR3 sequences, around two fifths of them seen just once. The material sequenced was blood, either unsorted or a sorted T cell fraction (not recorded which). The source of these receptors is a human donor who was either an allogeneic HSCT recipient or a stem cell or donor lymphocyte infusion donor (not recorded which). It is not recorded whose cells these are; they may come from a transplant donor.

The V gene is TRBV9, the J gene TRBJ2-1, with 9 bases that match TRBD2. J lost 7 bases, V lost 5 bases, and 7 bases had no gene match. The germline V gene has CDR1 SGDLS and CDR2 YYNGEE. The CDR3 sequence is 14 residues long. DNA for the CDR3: TGTGCCAGCAGACCGGGACTAGCTTTGAATGAGCAGTTCTTC. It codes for CASRPGLALNEQFF.

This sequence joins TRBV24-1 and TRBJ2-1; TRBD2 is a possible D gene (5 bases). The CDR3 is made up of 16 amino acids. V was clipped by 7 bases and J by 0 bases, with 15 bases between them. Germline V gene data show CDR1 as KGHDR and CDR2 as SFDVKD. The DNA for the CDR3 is TGTGCCACCAGCCCAAGCGGACCTAGCTCCTACAATGAGCAGTTCTTC. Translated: CATSPSGPSSYNEQFF.

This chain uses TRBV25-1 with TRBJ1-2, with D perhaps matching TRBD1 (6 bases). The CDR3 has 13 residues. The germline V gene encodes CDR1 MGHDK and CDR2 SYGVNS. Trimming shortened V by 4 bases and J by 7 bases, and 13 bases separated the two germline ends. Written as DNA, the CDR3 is TGTGCCAGCAGTGGCGTAGGGGGGTCTGGCTACACCTTC. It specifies CASSGVGGSGYTF.

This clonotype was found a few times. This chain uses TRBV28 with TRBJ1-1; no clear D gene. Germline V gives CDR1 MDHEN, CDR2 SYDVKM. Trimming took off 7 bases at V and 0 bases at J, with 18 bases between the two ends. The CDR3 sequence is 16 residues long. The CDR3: CASNSVTMGLNTEAFF. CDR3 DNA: TGTGCCAGCAACAGCGTTACCATGGGCTTGAACACTGAAGCTTTCTTT.

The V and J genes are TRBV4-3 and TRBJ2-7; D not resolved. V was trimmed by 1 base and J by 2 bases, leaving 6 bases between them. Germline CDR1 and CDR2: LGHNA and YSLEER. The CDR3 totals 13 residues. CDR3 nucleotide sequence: TGCGCCAGCAGCCAAGGGCAAACCTACGAGCAGTACTTC. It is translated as CASSQGQTYEQYF.